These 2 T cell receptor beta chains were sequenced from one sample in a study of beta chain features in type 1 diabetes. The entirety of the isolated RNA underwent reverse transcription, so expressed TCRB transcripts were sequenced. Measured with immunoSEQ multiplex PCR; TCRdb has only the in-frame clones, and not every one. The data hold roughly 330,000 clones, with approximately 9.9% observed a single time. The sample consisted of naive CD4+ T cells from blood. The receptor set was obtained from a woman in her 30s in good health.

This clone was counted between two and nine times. The CDR3 DNA sequence: TGCGCCACCCACCCCGGACAGGGGCTCACAGATACGCAGTATTTT. Translated, it gives CATHPGQGLTDTQYF. V and J are TRBV5-1 and TRBJ2-3; 9 bases fit TRBD1. After removal of 9 bases from V and 2 bases from J, the junction contained 10 bases not matched to a gene. CDR1 SGHRS and CDR2 YFSETQ come from the germline V gene. The CDR3 extends over 15 amino acids.

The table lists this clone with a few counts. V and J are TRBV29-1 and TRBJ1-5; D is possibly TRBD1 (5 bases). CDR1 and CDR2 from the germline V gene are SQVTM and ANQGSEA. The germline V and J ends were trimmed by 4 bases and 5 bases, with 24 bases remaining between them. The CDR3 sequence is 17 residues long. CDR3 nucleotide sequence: TGCAGCGTTGTCCTCCGGGCAGGGAATTCCTACGATCAGCCCCAGCATTTT. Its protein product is CSVVLRAGNSYDQPQHF.